Below, 6 T cell receptor beta chains from the same sample are listed, as sequenced in a study of cytomegalovirus exposure and HLA in healthy donors. The PCR used 60 Vbeta and 13 Jbeta primers. The data were produced by immunoSEQ multiplex PCR, yet TCRdb's version contains in-frame clones alone and is incomplete. The sample has some 180,000 clones, just under 80% seen once. The sequenced material came from PBMCs. The receptor set was obtained from a female donor in good health and CMV-seronegative.

CDR3 DNA sequence: TGTGCCAGCTGGACAGGATCCGGTTATGGCTACACCTTC. Translated, it gives CASWTGSGYGYTF. The rearrangement uses TRBV6-5 and TRBJ1-2; 7 bases match TRBD1. CDR1 is MNHEY and CDR2 is SVGAGI in the germline V gene. The V and J ends lost 8 bases and 5 bases, in that order; junction bases with no gene match: 8. The CDR3 length is 13 residues.

The sample holds one count of this clone. The chain recombines TRBV15 with TRBJ2-1; 9 bases align to TRBD2. The CDR3 spans 17 residues. V dropped 1 base and J dropped 8; count of bases not matched to a gene: 12. Germline CDR1 LNHNV, CDR2 YYDKDF (reference sequence). CDR3: CATSRGKLGTSRHEQFF. The CDR3 DNA reads as TGTGCCACCAGCAGAGGTAAGCTCGGGACTAGCCGTCATGAGCAGTTCTTC.

The genes are TRBV19 and TRBJ2-1; 9 bases map to TRBD2. V lost 7 bases, J lost 7 bases, and 8 bases stayed unmatched. The CDR3 is made up of 14 amino acids. Looked up from germline, CDR1 is LNHDA and CDR2 is SQIVND (reference sequence). The CDR3 sequence is CASKGGRASNEQFF. DNA of the CDR3: TGTGCCAGTAAGGGCGGGAGGGCCTCTAATGAGCAGTTCTTC.

This clone was picked up one time. The chain couples TRBV5-4 to TRBJ1-2, with D unclear. Germline CDR1 SGHNT, CDR2 YYREEE (reference sequence). The CDR3 loop spans 15 amino acids. Trimming stripped 2 bases from V and 0 bases from J, with 11 bases between. This chain's CDR3 is CASSFIDGANYGYTF. CDR3 in DNA: TGTGCCAGCAGCTTTATCGACGGAGCTAACTATGGCTACACCTTC.

Only one count was recorded for this clone. The chain carries TRBV2 and TRBJ2-5; 9 bases map to TRBD2. Trimming cost V 6 bases and J 4 bases; bases outside gene matches: 9. The CDR3 length is 15 residues. CDR1 and CDR2 from the germline V gene are SNHLY and FYNNEI. CDR3 nucleotides: TGTGCCAGCAGGGGGCTAGCGGGGCCGGGAGAGACCCAGTACTTC. Residues: CASRGLAGPGETQYF.

The chain recombines TRBV9 with TRBJ2-1; 8 positions match TRBD2. The germline V gene has CDR1 SGDLS and CDR2 YYNGEE. Unmatched junction bases numbered 3, after V lost 0 bases and J lost 4 bases. The CDR3 is 15 amino acids. The CDR3 DNA reads as TGTGCCAGCAGCGTAGCGGGAGGGACTTACAATGAGCAGTTCTTC. This gives the protein CASSVAGGTYNEQFF. Supplemented by reference TRBV9 and TRBJ2-1, the full variable domain reads DSGVTQTPKHLITATGQRVTLRCSPRSGDLSVYWYQQSLDQGLQFLIQYYNGEERAKGNILERFSAQQFPDLHSELNLSSLELGDSALYFCASSVAGGTYNEQFFGPGTRLTVL.